What follows describes a single TCR beta chain. Sequencing used immunoSEQ multiplex PCR; TCRdb keeps in-frame clones, though not all of them. The sample shows under 12,000 clones, approximately 81% of them seen only once. The record originates from a study of sequential checkpoint blockade in melanoma. The wider study: Patients were randomized 1:1 to nivolumab-then-ipilimumab or ipilimumab-then-nivolumab first-line. Both treatment sequences were followed by maintenance nivolumab.

The CDR3 is 12 amino acids. V was cut by 5 bases and J by 6 bases, with 7 bases left in between. Germline V gene lookup returns CDR1 LNHNV and CDR2 YYDKDF (reference sequence). The treatment is: randomized to nivolumab then ipilimumab (arm A) or the reverse (arm B). DNA-damaging chemotherapy had not been given to any patient beforehand. Sorted cells were live CD3+CD8+, lacking CD19 and CD56, from PBMCs. This sequence was found in a human donor with melanoma. The rearrangement uses TRBV15 and TRBJ2-2; D call uncertain. The specimen was CD8+ T cells sorted from blood (inferred from file names), collected from a patient given nivolumab and ipilimumab in sequence. CDR3 DNA sequence: TGTGCCACCAGCGGCCAATCCGGGGAGCTGTTTTTT. Translating gives CATSGQSGELFF.